The TCR beta chain under discussion was sequenced for a study of T cells in Graves' hyperthyroidism and ophthalmopathy. Study information: Upon initial diagnosis and before any treatment, peripheral blood was collected.

TCR beta CDR3 regions were amplified from RNA. HTBI primers were the set used in a first-round RT-PCR of the TCR CDR3. TCRdb recomputed calls from the multiplex PCR reads with MiXCR, one row per CDR3 protein. The sample includes about 740,000 distinct CDR3 sequences, 11% to 15% of them seen just once. In the case of this clonotype: Its cognate antigen is unknown.

Graves' hyperthyroidism was deemed stable given no ophthalmopathy progression within 18 months. Per the germline V gene, CDR1 is SGHKS and CDR2 is YYEKEE (reference sequence). Germline trimming cut 4 bases from V and 0 bases from J; bases unmatched to any gene: 4. The CDR3 is 15 amino acids. Findings and caveats of the study: Ophthalmopathy was told apart from stable hyperthyroidism by a 13 V-J model. Most clonotypes expanded in the thyroid (above 0.001) were also present in blood.

The clonotype originates from a woman aged 18-29 years with Graves' hyperthyroidism. The V call is TRBV5-5, the J call TRBJ2-7; TRBD2 aligns across 10 bases. Sequenced input: blood. DNA of the CDR3: TGTGCCAGCAGCATAGGACTAGCGGCCTCCTACGAGCAGTACTTC. Protein sequence: CASSIGLAASYEQYF.